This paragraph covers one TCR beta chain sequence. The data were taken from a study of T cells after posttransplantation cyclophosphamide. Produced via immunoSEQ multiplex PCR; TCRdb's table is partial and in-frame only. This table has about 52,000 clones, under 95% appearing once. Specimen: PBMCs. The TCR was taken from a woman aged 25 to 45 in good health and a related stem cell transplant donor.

The CDR3 DNA reads TGTGCCAGCAGCTTAAATACCGGGACAGAGGTTATGAACACTGAAGCTTTCTTT. The encoded protein is CASSLNTGTEVMNTEAFF. V and J are TRBV7-6 and TRBJ1-1, with 7 bases aligning to TRBD1. The trim removed 2 bases at V and 0 bases at J, leaving 12 bases unmatched. This CDR3 has 18 residues. The V gene's germline CDR1 is SGHVS and CDR2 FNYEAQ.